This is a list of T cell receptor beta chains from one sample in a study of beta chain features in type 1 diabetes. Using immunoSEQ multiplex PCR, the repertoire was profiled, and TCRdb retains in-frame clones only, with some absent. Altogether around 250,000 clones are present, roughly 20% being singletons, with the ten largest covering less than 0.03%. The sequencing input was naive CD4+ T cells from blood. These receptors were obtained from a woman aged 35 to 49 with type 1 diabetes. The CDR3 runs from the conserved cysteine through the conserved F or W. Fields, in order: CDR3 protein, CDR3 DNA, clone size, J gene, D gene, V gene, CDR3 length. D genes are given only for firm matches. The size field is filled for only some rows; it gives once, few, many or a size class.

CASSLFLTQGLSHEAFF	TGTGCCAGCAGCTTATTTCTCACGCAGGGCCTCAGTCATGAAGCTTTCTTT	.	TRBJ1-1	.	TRBV7-9	17
CASSSASGIYNEQFF	TGTGCCAGCAGTTCAGCTAGCGGAATTTACAATGAGCAGTTCTTC	few	TRBJ2-1	TRBD2	TRBV28	15
CASSLIGGRNEETQYF	TGTGCCAGCAGCTTAATCGGTGGCAGGAATGAAGAGACCCAGTACTTC	few	TRBJ2-5	.	TRBV7-2	16
CASSPLPSSPQHF	TGTGCCAGCTCACCCCTCCCTTCTTCGCCCCAGCATTTT	.	TRBJ1-5	.	TRBV18	13
CASSQGHGSGNTIYF	TGTGCCAGCAGCCAAGGTCACGGCTCTGGAAACACCATATATTTT	few	TRBJ1-3	.	TRBV4-2	15
CASSLNAGESNSPLHF	TGTGCCAGCAGCTTGAACGCAGGGGAAAGTAATTCACCCCTCCACTTT	few	TRBJ1-6	.	TRBV5-4	16
CASSPQGWTGDLYEQYF	TGTGCCAGCAGCCCCCAAGGTTGGACAGGGGACCTCTACGAGCAGTACTTC	.	TRBJ2-7	TRBD1	TRBV14	17
CASSTAGTLYEQYF	TGCGCCAGCAGCACCGCCGGGACACTCTACGAGCAGTACTTC	few	TRBJ2-7	.	TRBV5-1	14
CASSYLNEQFF	TGTGCCAGCAGTTACCTAAATGAGCAGTTCTTC	.	TRBJ2-1	.	TRBV6-5	11
CASSPGTSGRPPQETQYF	TGTGCCAGCAGCCCTGGGACTAGCGGGAGACCCCCCCAAGAGACCCAGTACTTC	few	TRBJ2-5	TRBD2	TRBV7-2	18
CASSPALGRGTEAFF	TGTGCCAGCAGCCCGGCGCTGGGGAGGGGTACTGAAGCTTTCTTT	few	TRBJ1-1	.	TRBV7-6	15
CASSEQGLDQPQHF	TGTGCCAGCAGTGAACAGGGACTGGATCAGCCCCAGCATTTT	.	TRBJ1-5	.	TRBV2	14
CASSKWDRGTEQFF	TGTGCCAGCAGTAAATGGGACAGGGGAACTGAGCAGTTCTTC	.	TRBJ2-1	TRBD1	TRBV28	14
CASSLGQSTDTQYF	TGTGCCAGCAGCTTGGGGCAATCCACAGATACGCAGTATTTT	few	TRBJ2-3	.	TRBV7-9	14
CASKNRVLNEQFF	TGTGCCAGTAAAAACAGGGTTCTTAATGAGCAGTTCTTC	.	TRBJ2-1	.	TRBV13	13
CASSSWRDSGQPQHF	TGTGCCAGCAGCTCCTGGAGGGACAGTGGGCAGCCCCAGCATTTT	.	TRBJ1-5	TRBD1	TRBV7-2	15
CASSGKGDTEAFF	TGCGCCAGCAGTGGGAAAGGGGACACTGAAGCTTTCTTT	.	TRBJ1-1	.	TRBV4-3	13
CASSQRGPEAFF	TGTGCCAGCAGCCAGAGAGGGCCTGAAGCTTTCTTT	.	TRBJ1-1	.	TRBV14	12
CASSFGSYGYTF	TGTGCCAGCAGCTTCGGTTCCTATGGCTACACCTTC	few	TRBJ1-2	.	TRBV5-8	12
CASSFAGTGNTGELFF	TGTGCCAGCAGTTTCGCAGGGACAGGGAACACCGGGGAGCTGTTTTTT	few	TRBJ2-2	TRBD1	TRBV28	16
CASSYGTSADTQYF	TGTGCCAGCAGCTACGGGACTAGTGCAGATACGCAGTATTTT	few	TRBJ2-3	TRBD2	TRBV7-3	14
CASSFEGRDQPQHF	TGCGCCAGCAGCTTCGAGGGTAGAGATCAGCCCCAGCATTTT	few	TRBJ1-5	.	TRBV5-1	14
CATGDRTDTQYF	TGTGCCACCGGGGACAGGACAGATACGCAGTATTTT	.	TRBJ2-3	TRBD1	TRBV10-3	12
CASSPDREYGYTF	TGTGCCAGCAGTCCGGACAGAGAGTATGGCTACACCTTC	.	TRBJ1-2	.	TRBV7-9	13
CASSEIFGQLYGYTF	TGTGCCAGCAGCGAGATTTTTGGACAGCTTTATGGCTACACCTTC	few	TRBJ1-2	.	TRBV7-2	15
CASSSQGSYGYTF	TGTGCCAGCAGCTCACAGGGCAGCTATGGCTACACCTTC	.	TRBJ1-2	.	TRBV11-1	13
CASSTGLAKNIQYF	TGTGCCAGCAGCACGGGATTAGCCAAAAACATTCAGTACTTC	few	TRBJ2-4	.	TRBV7-2	14
CASSLAEFGETQYF	TGCGCCAGCAGCTTGGCGGAGTTCGGGGAGACCCAGTACTTC	few	TRBJ2-5	.	TRBV5-1	14
CASSPGQGIYGYTF	TGTGCCAGCAGCCCTGGACAGGGGATCTACGGCTACACCTTC	few	TRBJ1-2	TRBD1	TRBV5-6	14
CASSGYRGQDGYTF	TGTGCCAGCAGCGGATACAGGGGCCAGGACGGCTACACCTTC	few	TRBJ1-2	TRBD1	TRBV9	14
CASSLGLSDFASEQFF	TGCGCCAGCAGCTTGGGCCTGTCTGACTTTGCAAGTGAGCAGTTCTTC	once	TRBJ2-1	.	TRBV5-1	16
CAISGLGRDVEQFF	TGTGCCATCAGTGGACTAGGAAGAGATGTTGAGCAGTTCTTC	.	TRBJ2-1	.	TRBV10-3	14